This T cell receptor (beta chain) emerged from a study of cytomegalovirus exposure and HLA in healthy donors. The CDR3 runs 13 residues. Germline CDR1 reads MNHNY; CDR2 reads SVGAGI (reference sequence). Trimming removed 6 bases from V and 2 bases from J, with 8 bases in between. Details on this clone: Its specificity is unknown.

Study-wide points: Sequencing artifact likely explains a cluster of highly shared sequence variants. The investigators catalogued some 150 TCR beta chains as cytomegalovirus-associated. Upon later analysis, HLA-associated TCR beta chains proved more clonally expanded than other, equally common chains.

Vbeta (60) and Jbeta (13) primers were used in the PCR. Sequencing was performed with immunoSEQ multiplex PCR; in TCRdb, only in-frame clones are kept and a portion is missing. The table shows about 180,000 clones, with 70% to 85% occurring only once. The chain combines TRBV6-6 with TRBJ1-5, with D unresolved. This clonotype was obtained from a woman aged 55 to 70 in good health and CMV-seropositive. Sequenced material: PBMCs. As DNA, the CDR3 is TGTGCCAGCAGGGAGGATGGCAATCAGCCCCAGCATTTT. Its translation: CASREDGNQPQHF.